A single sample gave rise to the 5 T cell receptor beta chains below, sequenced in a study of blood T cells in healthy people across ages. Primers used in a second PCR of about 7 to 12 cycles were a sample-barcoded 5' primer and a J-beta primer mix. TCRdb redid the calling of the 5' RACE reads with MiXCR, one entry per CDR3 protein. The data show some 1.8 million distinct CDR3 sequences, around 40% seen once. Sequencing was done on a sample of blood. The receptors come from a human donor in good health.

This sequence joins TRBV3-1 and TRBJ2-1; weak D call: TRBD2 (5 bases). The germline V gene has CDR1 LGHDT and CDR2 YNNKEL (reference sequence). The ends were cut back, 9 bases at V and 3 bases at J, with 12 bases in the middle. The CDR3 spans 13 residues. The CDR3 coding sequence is TGTGCCAGTAAGAGGGTGGGCTACAATGAGCAGTTCTTC. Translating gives CASKRVGYNEQFF.

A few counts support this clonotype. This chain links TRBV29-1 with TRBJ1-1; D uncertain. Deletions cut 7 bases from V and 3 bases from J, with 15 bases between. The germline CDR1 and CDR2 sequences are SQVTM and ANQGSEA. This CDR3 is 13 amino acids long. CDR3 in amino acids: CSAKGRVDTEAFF. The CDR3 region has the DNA TGCAGCGCAAAGGGAAGGGTAGACACTGAAGCTTTCTTT.

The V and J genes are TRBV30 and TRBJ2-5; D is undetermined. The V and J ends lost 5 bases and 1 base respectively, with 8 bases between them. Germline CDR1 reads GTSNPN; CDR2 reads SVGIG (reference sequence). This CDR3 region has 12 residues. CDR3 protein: CAWCQVQETQYF. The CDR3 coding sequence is TGTGCCTGGTGTCAGGTCCAAGAGACCCAGTACTTC.

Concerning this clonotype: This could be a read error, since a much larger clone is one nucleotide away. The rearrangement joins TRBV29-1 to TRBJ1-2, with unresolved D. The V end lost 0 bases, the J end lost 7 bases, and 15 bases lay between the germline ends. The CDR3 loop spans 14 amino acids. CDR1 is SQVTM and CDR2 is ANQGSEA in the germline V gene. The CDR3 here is CSVEEASVGSGYTF. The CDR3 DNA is TGCAGCGTTGAAGAGGCCTCAGTGGGCAGTGGCTACACCTTC.

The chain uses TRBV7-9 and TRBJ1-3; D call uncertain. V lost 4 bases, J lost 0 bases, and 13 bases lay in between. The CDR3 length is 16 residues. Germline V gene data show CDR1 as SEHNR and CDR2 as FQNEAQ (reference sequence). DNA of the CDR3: TGTGCCAGCAGCTACCGGGGAAGTGGCTCTGGAAACACCATATATTTT. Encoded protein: CASSYRGSGSGNTIYF.